This is a list of T cell receptor beta chains from one sample in a study of blood T cell repertoires in COVID-19. Produced via immunoSEQ multiplex PCR; TCRdb's table is partial and in-frame only. Of more than 200,000 clones listed, less than 90% were seen once; the top ten hold over 1.5%. Sequenced: peripheral blood. The receptor set was obtained from a man aged 70-80 years with acute or convalescent COVID-19. The CDR3 runs from the conserved cysteine through the conserved F or W. D genes are given only for firm matches. Size values are once, few and many counts, or a class for expanded clones, and some rows have none.

-,TRBJ1-2,TRBV28,TRBD1,CASSLPGQGFNDGYTF,TGTGCCAGCAGTTTACCCGGACAGGGCTTCAATGACGGCTACACCTTC
-,TRBJ1-4,TRBV25-1,TRBD1,CASSETGTASNEKLFF,TGTGCCAGCAGTGAAACCGGGACAGCTTCTAATGAAAAACTGTTTTTT
-,TRBJ2-7,TRBV19,TRBD1,CASSPDRAEQYF,TGTGCCAGTAGCCCTGACAGGGCAGAGCAGTACTTC
-,TRBJ2-7,TRBV21-1,-,CASSRYGSERYYEQYF,TGTGCCAGCAGCAGGTACGGAAGCGAACGGTACTACGAGCAGTACTTC
-,TRBJ2-7,TRBV3-1/TRBV3-2,-,CASSQGYNPNYEQYF,TGTGCCAGCAGCCAAGGGTACAACCCCAACTACGAGCAGTACTTC
-,TRBJ1-4,TRBV2,TRBD1,CASSVGQGKGNEKLFF,TGTGCCAGCAGTGTCGGACAGGGGAAGGGTAATGAAAAACTGTTTTTT
-,TRBJ2-2,TRBV28,TRBD2,CASSLGGLAGIATGELFF,TGTGCCAGCAGTTTAGGAGGACTAGCGGGGATAGCGACCGGGGAGCTGTTTTTT
-,TRBJ2-5,TRBV5-1,-,CASSFGDGTQYF,TGCGCCAGCAGCTTCGGGGATGGGACCCAGTACTTC
-,TRBJ2-7,TRBV28,TRBD1,CASSRDRGKYEQYF,TGTGCCAGCAGTCGGGACAGGGGTAAATACGAGCAGTACTTC
-,TRBJ2-7,TRBV4-3,-,CASSHYDSTYEQYF,TGCGCCAGCAGCCATTACGACAGCACCTACGAGCAGTACTTC
-,TRBJ1-3,TRBV10-3,-,CAVSPSGTPLSGNTIYF,TGTGCCGTTTCTCCTTCCGGGACACCACTCTCTGGAAACACCATATATTTT
-,TRBJ2-7,TRBV2,TRBD1,CASTMDRGTLEQYF,TGTGCCAGCACGATGGACAGGGGGACCCTCGAGCAGTACTTC
-,TRBJ1-6,TRBV6-5,TRBD1,CATSIGQGSSPLHF,TGTGCCACCTCGATCGGACAGGGGTCCTCACCCCTCCACTTT
-,TRBJ2-1,TRBV6-4,TRBD2,CASSDSPREGYNEQFF,TGTGCCAGCAGTGACTCCCCGCGGGAGGGTTACAATGAGCAGTTCTTC
-,TRBJ2-1,TRBV27,-,CASSPPPPTSGEQFF,TGTGCCAGCAGCCCCCCCCCGCCTACCTCGGGTGAGCAGTTCTTC
-,TRBJ2-7,TRBV3-1/TRBV3-2,TRBD2,CASSQGTGLAALEQYF,TGTGCCAGCAGCCAAGGGACCGGGCTAGCGGCCCTGGAGCAGTACTTC
-,TRBJ2-5,TRBV6-5,TRBD1,CASSHRQGQRGTQYF,TGTGCCAGCAGTCATAGACAGGGGCAACGGGGGACCCAGTACTTC
few,TRBJ2-1,TRBV5-4,TRBD2,CASSLLTSGNNEQFF,TGTGCCAGCAGCTTGTTGACTAGCGGGAATAATGAGCAGTTCTTC
-,TRBJ1-2,TRBV15,TRBD1,CATKGQGYGYTF,TGTGCCACCAAGGGACAGGGCTATGGCTACACCTTC
-,TRBJ2-1,TRBV18,TRBD2,CASSPGLAGASTHEQFF,TGTGCCAGCTCACCGGGACTAGCGGGAGCTAGTACTCATGAGCAGTTCTTC
-,TRBJ2-7,TRBV3-1/TRBV3-2,TRBD2,CASSQVIYRREIVHRSYEQYF,TGTGCCAGCAGCCAAGTAATTTACAGGCGGGAGATAGTACACAGGTCCTACGAGCAGTACTTC
-,TRBJ1-1,TRBV6-4,-,CASSGFGGKEENTEAFF,TGTGCCAGCAGTGGGTTCGGGGGTAAAGAAGAGAACACTGAAGCTTTCTTT
-,TRBJ2-1,TRBV20-1,TRBD2,CSASLVGLAIKDEQFF,TGCAGTGCTAGTTTGGTTGGACTAGCGATAAAGGATGAGCAGTTCTTC
-,TRBJ2-3,TRBV5-1,-,CASRDNTDTQYF,TGCGCCAGCAGGGACAACACAGATACGCAGTATTTT
-,TRBJ1-2,TRBV24-1,-,CATSAQEGAANGYTF,TGTGCCACCAGTGCCCAGGAGGGCGCGGCGAATGGCTACACCTTC
-,TRBJ1-1,TRBV29-1,-,CSYLRDTEAFF,TGCAGCTACCTCAGGGACACTGAAGCTTTCTTT
-,TRBJ1-4,TRBV28,-,CASRWGGNEKLFF,TGTGCCAGCAGGTGGGGGGGGAATGAAAAACTGTTTTTT
-,TRBJ2-7,TRBV3-1/TRBV3-2,-,CASSQRGRTYEQYF,TGTGCCAGCAGTCAAAGGGGTAGAACCTACGAGCAGTACTTC
-,TRBJ2-2,TRBV29-1,-,CSVFSGYTGELFF,TGCAGCGTTTTTAGCGGATACACCGGGGAGCTGTTTTTT
-,TRBJ1-1,TRBV4-3,-,CASSQVSSGSEAFF,TGCGCCAGCAGCCAAGTCTCGTCAGGGTCTGAAGCTTTCTTT
-,TRBJ2-1,TRBV7-6,-,CASRQVPASSNEQFF,TGTGCCAGCAGACAAGTGCCCGCTAGCAGCAATGAGCAGTTCTTC
-,TRBJ2-7,TRBV3-1/TRBV3-2,TRBD2,CASSQDRGRLAGGISYEQYF,TGTGCCAGCAGCCAAGACAGGGGAAGACTAGCGGGAGGAATCTCCTACGAGCAGTACTTC
once,TRBJ2-7,TRBV6-5,-,CASRAGNYEQYF,TGTGCCAGCAGAGCAGGGAACTACGAGCAGTACTTC
-,TRBJ2-7,TRBV7-3,TRBD2,CASSLNPSGYEQYF,TGTGCCAGCAGCTTAAATCCTAGCGGCTACGAGCAGTACTTC
-,TRBJ1-1,TRBV12-3/TRBV12-4,-,CASSSTPNTEAFF,TGTGCCAGCAGCTCAACTCCGAACACTGAAGCTTTCTTT
-,TRBJ2-1,TRBV7-9,-,CASSFGLMDEQFF,TGTGCCAGCAGCTTCGGTCTCATGGATGAGCAGTTCTTC
-,TRBJ1-1,TRBV18,TRBD1,CASSQRDRGFAEAFF,TGTGCCAGCTCACAGAGGGACAGGGGATTTGCTGAAGCTTTCTTT
-,TRBJ2-7,TRBV6-2/TRBV6-3,-,CASSRLRGGTYEQYF,TGTGCCAGCAGCCGCCTTAGGGGAGGAACCTACGAGCAGTACTTC
-,TRBJ1-3,TRBV7-2,-,CASSRVTGLYKGNTIYF,TGTGCCAGCAGCCGGGTTACAGGGTTGTATAAGGGAAACACCATATATTTT
-,TRBJ1-2,TRBV5-1,-,CASSFDTNYGYTF,TGCGCCAGCAGCTTCGATACAAACTATGGCTACACCTTC
-,TRBJ1-1,TRBV7-3,-,CASSLTGNSDTEAFF,TGTGCCAGCAGCTTAACCGGGAATTCGGACACTGAAGCTTTCTTT
-,TRBJ2-1,TRBV5-1,TRBD2,CASSLQTSGRTNEQFF,TGCGCCAGCAGCCTTCAGACTAGCGGGAGGACTAATGAGCAGTTCTTC
-,TRBJ2-3,TRBV2,TRBD1,CASSRDRLPVDTQYF,TGTGCCAGCAGCCGGGACAGGCTTCCCGTGGATACGCAGTATTTT
-,TRBJ1-1,TRBV18,-,CASSRERAEAFF,TGTGCCAGCTCACGAGAGAGGGCTGAAGCTTTCTTT
-,TRBJ2-1,TRBV2,-,CASNPGLANEQFF,TGTGCCAGCAACCCGGGGCTAGCGAATGAGCAGTTCTTC
-,TRBJ2-2,TRBV12-3/TRBV12-4,TRBD2,CASASGSPGELFF,TGTGCCAGCGCTAGCGGGAGCCCCGGGGAGCTGTTTTTT
-,TRBJ1-4,TRBV4-3,TRBD1,CASSHSGTGDEKLFF,TGCGCCAGCAGCCATTCCGGGACAGGGGATGAAAAACTGTTTTTT
-,TRBJ1-5,TRBV6-6,TRBD1,CASSGPQGAGNQPQHF,TGTGCCAGCAGTGGACCACAGGGGGCCGGAAATCAGCCCCAGCATTTT
once,TRBJ2-7,TRBV11-2,-,CASSQGQNSYEQYF,TGTGCCAGCAGCCAAGGACAGAACTCCTACGAGCAGTACTTC
-,TRBJ1-4,TRBV19,-,CASPRGGDEEKLFF,TGTGCCAGTCCCCGAGGGGGGGACGAAGAAAAACTGTTTTTT
-,TRBJ2-2,TRBV7-9,-,CASSSGPGRKTGELFF,TGTGCCAGCAGCTCCGGACCCGGGAGAAAGACCGGGGAGCTGTTTTTT
once,TRBJ2-7,TRBV5-1,-,CASSLAPDSYEQYF,TGCGCCAGCAGCTTGGCCCCGGACAGCTACGAGCAGTACTTC
-,TRBJ1-5,TRBV9,-,CASSRGQFSNQPQHF,TGTGCCAGCAGTCGTGGTCAGTTTAGCAATCAGCCCCAGCATTTT
many,TRBJ2-1,TRBV2,TRBD2,CASSTDAGLAGYDEQFF,TGTGCCAGCAGTACCGACGCGGGACTAGCGGGATACGATGAGCAGTTCTTC
-,TRBJ2-3,TRBV9,-,CASSVDIPTDTQYF,TGTGCCAGCAGCGTTGACATCCCCACAGATACGCAGTATTTT
-,TRBJ1-5,TRBV19,-,CASNPSSGGTRYSNQPQHF,TGTGCCAGTAACCCCTCCTCCGGCGGGACGCGATATAGCAATCAGCCCCAGCATTTT
-,TRBJ1-4,TRBV5-1,-,CASSLGGANEKLFF,TGCGCCAGCAGCCTCGGGGGAGCTAATGAAAAACTGTTTTTT
-,TRBJ2-2,TRBV14,TRBD2,CASSATSGLVTGELFF,TGTGCCAGCAGCGCAACTAGCGGGCTCGTAACCGGGGAGCTGTTTTTT